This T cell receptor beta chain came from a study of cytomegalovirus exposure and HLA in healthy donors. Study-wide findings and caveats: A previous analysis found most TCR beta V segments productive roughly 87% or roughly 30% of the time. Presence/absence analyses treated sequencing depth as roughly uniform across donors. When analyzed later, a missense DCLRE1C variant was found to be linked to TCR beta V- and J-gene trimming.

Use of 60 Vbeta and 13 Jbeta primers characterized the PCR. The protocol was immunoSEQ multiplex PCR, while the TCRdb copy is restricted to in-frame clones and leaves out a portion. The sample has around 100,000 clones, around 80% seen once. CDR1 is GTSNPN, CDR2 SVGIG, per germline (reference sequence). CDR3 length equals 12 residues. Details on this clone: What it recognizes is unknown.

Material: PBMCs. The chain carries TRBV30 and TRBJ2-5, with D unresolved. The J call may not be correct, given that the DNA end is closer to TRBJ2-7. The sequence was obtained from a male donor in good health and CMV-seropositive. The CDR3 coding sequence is TGTGCCTGGGCCTTATCATCCTACGAGCAGTACTTC. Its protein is CAWALSSYEQYF.